This TCR beta chain was retrieved from a study of identical twins. Study-wide results and caveats: Abundant cord blood beta clonotypes carried fewer insertions; memory repertoires showed none.

MiXCR, applied by TCRdb to the 5' RACE reads, yields one record per CDR3 protein. The sample lists some 760,000 distinct CDR3 sequences, 15% to 20% seen once, with 10% to 15% in the top ten. In regard to this clonotype: Its antigen is unknown.

The CDR3 spans 16 residues. Trimming cost V 2 bases and J 4 bases, with 18 bases left between them. Germline CDR1 is MNHEY and CDR2 is SVGAGI. The same sample was also used in a study of T cells expressing NK-cell markers. That source notes: Anti-gamma-delta TCR antibody use in several experiments restricted sorting to alpha-beta TCR T cells.

The sample comprised PBMCs. This TCR came from a woman aged 18-29 years in good health. This sequence joins TRBV6-5 and TRBJ2-7; D remains ambiguous. Here the CDR3 reads CASSYEATGVGYEQYF. For the CDR3, the DNA is TGTGCCAGCAGTTACGAGGCTACTGGAGTAGGTTACGAGCAGTACTTC.